A selection of T cell receptor beta chains follows, all from one sample in a study of blood T cell repertoires in COVID-19. Measured with immunoSEQ multiplex PCR; TCRdb has only the in-frame clones, and not every one. This sample has fewer than 350,000 clones, with 65% to 90% found just once. Sample: peripheral blood. The source of these receptors is a human donor in a cohort sampled during active COVID-19. Both conserved end residues are part of each CDR3. A D gene is named only where the DNA matches it firmly. A row's size may be missing; if present it is once, few, many or a size class.

V	J	size	D	CDR3	DNA
TRBV6-5	TRBJ2-7	NA	NA	CASRAEGLTYEQYF	TGTGCCAGCAGGGCGGAGGGTTTGACCTACGAGCAGTACTTC
TRBV6-1	TRBJ1-5	NA	NA	CASSERAGAYSNQPQHF	TGTGCCAGCAGTGAGCGTGCAGGGGCCTATAGCAATCAGCCCCAGCATTTT
TRBV5-4	TRBJ1-2	NA	TRBD1	CASSLGGQNNNYGYTF	TGTGCCAGCAGCTTGGGGGGACAGAATAATAACTATGGCTACACCTTC
TRBV6-5	TRBJ1-2	NA	NA	CASSLGNRGYTF	TGTGCCAGCAGTTTGGGGAACAGGGGCTACACCTTC
TRBV18	TRBJ1-2	NA	NA	CASSPGLVGGGYTF	TGTGCCAGCTCACCTGGTCTTGTTGGGGGCGGCTACACCTTC
TRBV5-1	TRBJ2-1	NA	NA	CASQSRADEQFF	TGCGCCAGCCAGAGCAGGGCCGACGAGCAGTTCTTC
TRBV2	TRBJ1-3	few	TRBD1	CASLYRDRGPTGNTIYF	TGTGCCAGCCTCTATCGGGACAGGGGTCCTACTGGAAACACCATATATTTT
TRBV19	TRBJ1-1	once	NA	CASSISGGYFNTEAFF	TGTGCCAGTAGTATCTCGGGGGGATATTTTAACACTGAAGCTTTCTTT
TRBV9	TRBJ2-2	NA	NA	CASSLGHLSTGELFF	TGTGCCAGCAGCCTGGGACACCTGAGTACCGGGGAGCTGTTTTTT
TRBV20-1	TRBJ2-7	NA	NA	CSASSDSPYEQYF	TGCAGTGCTAGTTCAGACTCTCCCTACGAGCAGTACTTC
TRBV7-8	TRBJ1-5	NA	NA	CASSLTVSNQPQHF	TGTGCCAGCAGCCTGACAGTTAGCAATCAGCCCCAGCATTTT
TRBV2	TRBJ1-5	NA	TRBD1	CASSATGANQPQHF	TGTGCCAGCAGTGCGACAGGGGCAAATCAGCCCCAGCATTTT
TRBV29-1	TRBJ1-2	once	NA	CSVHPPWSYGYTF	TGCAGCGTCCACCCCCCTTGGAGCTATGGCTACACCTTC
TRBV7-6	TRBJ1-1	NA	NA	CASSLGGEGKNTEAFF	TGTGCCAGCAGCTTAGGAGGGGAGGGGAAGAACACTGAAGCTTTCTTT
TRBV6-1	TRBJ2-7	NA	NA	CASSDRDYYEQYF	TGTGCCAGCAGTGACAGGGATTACTACGAGCAGTACTTC
TRBV11-3	TRBJ2-1	NA	NA	CASSPGVSSYNEQFF	TGTGCCAGCAGCCCGGGGGTGAGCTCCTACAATGAGCAGTTCTTC
TRBV4-1	TRBJ2-3	NA	NA	CASSQGISRSTDTQYF	TGCGCCAGCAGCCAAGGAATATCGCGGTCCACAGATACGCAGTATTTT
TRBV30	TRBJ1-1	NA	TRBD1	CAWSLGQGPTSEAFF	TGTGCCTGGTCTTTGGGACAGGGGCCGACCTCTGAAGCTTTCTTT
TRBV19	TRBJ1-2	NA	NA	CASSIARDKSYGYTF	TGTGCCAGTAGTATAGCTCGGGACAAAAGCTATGGCTACACCTTC
TRBV6-5	TRBJ2-2	NA	NA	CASIMNRRGGELFF	TGTGCCAGCATCATGAATAGAAGGGGTGGGGAGCTGTTTTTT
TRBV5-1	TRBJ1-3	NA	TRBD1	CASSLTPGTGLSGNTIYF	TGCGCCAGCAGCTTGACACCCGGGACAGGGTTATCCGGAAACACCATATATTTT
TRBV10-2	TRBJ1-1	NA	NA	CATAQWNTEAFF	TGCGCCACCGCACAATGGAACACTGAAGCTTTCTTT
TRBV7-3	TRBJ2-2	NA	TRBD1	CASTPTGGRNTGELFF	TGTGCCAGCACCCCGACAGGGGGAAGGAACACCGGGGAGCTGTTTTTT
TRBV29-1	TRBJ1-2	NA	NA	CSVEQGTNYGYTF	TGCAGCGTTGAACAGGGGACGAACTATGGCTACACCTTC
TRBV19	TRBJ1-1	NA	NA	CASSIGPGGVNTEAFF	TGTGCCAGTAGTATAGGCCCTGGGGGGGTCAACACTGAAGCTTTCTTT
TRBV2	TRBJ1-1	NA	NA	CADKQERDTEAFF	TGTGCCGACAAACAGGAAAGGGACACTGAAGCTTTCTTT
TRBV3-1/TRBV3-2	TRBJ1-3	NA	NA	CASSQSPGNTIYF	TGTGCCAGCAGCCAATCTCCCGGAAACACCATATATTTT
TRBV19	TRBJ1-3	NA	NA	CASIREHSGNTIYF	TGTGCCAGTATTCGGGAACACTCTGGAAACACCATATATTTT